Listed below are T cell receptor beta chains from one sample, sequenced in a study of identical twins. Each CDR3 protein gets one entry after TCRdb re-called the 5' RACE reads with MiXCR. Among around 340,000 distinct CDR3 sequences listed, 9% to 15% were seen once. The same sample was also used in a study of yellow fever vaccine responses in identical twins.

Sample: CD8+ T cells sorted from blood. Receptors originate from a woman between 18 and 29 years old in good health. The CDR3 runs from the conserved cysteine through the conserved F or W. The D gene is left open where the match is weak. Clone sizes are given selectively: once, few, many, or a class where the clone is expanded.

j_gene	abundance	v_gene	d_gene	CDR3nt	CDR3aa
TRBJ2-1	-	TRBV9	-	TGTGCCAGCAGCGGCAGGGGGGCGGGCTATGAGCAGTTCTTC	CASSGRGAGYEQFF
TRBJ2-1	many	TRBV4-2	-	TGTGCCAGCAGCCAAGATCTTAATGGCCTACGTAACTACAATGAGCAGTTCTTC	CASSQDLNGLRNYNEQFF
TRBJ2-5	-	TRBV27	-	TGTGCCAGCGGATCGGGGTACCAAGAGACCCAGTACTTC	CASGSGYQETQYF
TRBJ2-3	few	TRBV6-1	TRBD2	TGTGCCAGCAGTGAATCGACGGGAGGGTCAGATACGCAGTATTTT	CASSESTGGSDTQYF
TRBJ2-5	-	TRBV6-5	TRBD1	TGTGCCAGCAGTTCAGGACAGGGGCTAGGGGAGACCCAGTACTTC	CASSSGQGLGETQYF
TRBJ2-7	few	TRBV15	TRBD2	TGTGCCACCAGCAGAGAGGCTCCGGGACTAGCCGCCTACGAGCAGTACTTC	CATSREAPGLAAYEQYF
TRBJ2-2	-	TRBV27	-	TGTGCCAGCATTGACAGCGCGAACACCGGGGAGCTGTTTTTT	CASIDSANTGELFF
TRBJ2-3	-	TRBV5-4	-	TGTGCCAGCACCCTACGGGGTTCCCCCACAGATACGCAGTATTTT	CASTLRGSPTDTQYF
TRBJ2-1	few	TRBV7-9	-	TGTGCCAGCAGCTTACCCTCAGGGGGAGGAAAGGGCAATGAGCAGTTCTTC	CASSLPSGGGKGNEQFF
TRBJ1-2	many	TRBV4-1	TRBD1	TGCGCCAGCAGCCAGCCTGGGGACAGGGAAGGTGGCTACACCTTC	CASSQPGDREGGYTF
TRBJ2-1	few	TRBV20-1	TRBD1	TGCAGTGCCGCGACAGGGGTTGAGCAGTTCTTC	CSAATGVEQFF
TRBJ2-1	-	TRBV2	TRBD2	TGTGCCAGCCCGGCGGGAGGCAATGAGCAGTTCTTC	CASPAGGNEQFF
TRBJ1-1	few	TRBV5-1	-	TGCGCCAGCAGCTTGGTGGCAGGGCTGGGCACTGAAGCTTTCTTT	CASSLVAGLGTEAFF
TRBJ2-5	few	TRBV29-1	TRBD1	TGCAGCGTTGAAGGGCAGGGGGCACAGACCCAGTACTTC	CSVEGQGAQTQYF
TRBJ2-1	-	TRBV13	TRBD2	TGTGCCAGCAGTCTGGGACTAGCGGGATTCAATGAGCAGTTCTTC	CASSLGLAGFNEQFF
TRBJ2-1	many	TRBV28	-	TGTGCCAGCCTCAGGGCCGACTACAATGAGCAGTTCTTC	CASLRADYNEQFF
TRBJ2-7	few	TRBV9	TRBD1	TGTGCCAGCAGCGTATCGGTACAGGGGTTCTCCTACGAGCAGTACTTC	CASSVSVQGFSYEQYF
TRBJ1-5	few	TRBV27	-	TGTGCCAGCAGCGGCGACGGTAGCAATCAGCCCCAGCATTTT	CASSGDGSNQPQHF
TRBJ1-1	few	TRBV20-1	TRBD1	TGCAGTGCTTCCAGACAGGGATCGGACACTGAAGCTTTCTTT	CSASRQGSDTEAFF
TRBJ2-2	-	TRBV11-2	-	TGTGCCAGCAGACTAAACAGATTTAACACCGGGGAGCTGTTTTTT	CASRLNRFNTGELFF
TRBJ2-7	-	TRBV12-3/TRBV12-4	TRBD2	TGTGCCAGCAGTTTAGTGGCGGGAGACGGTTACGAGCAGTACTTC	CASSLVAGDGYEQYF
TRBJ1-1	few	TRBV27	TRBD1	TGTGCCAGCAGTCCAAGACAGGGTATGAACACTGAAGCTTTCTTT	CASSPRQGMNTEAFF
TRBJ2-3	many	TRBV10-3	TRBD2	TGTGCCATCAGTGATCCGGGACTAGCGGGGGGGGACACAGATACGCAGTATTTT	CAISDPGLAGGDTDTQYF
TRBJ2-3	-	TRBV12-5	-	TGTGCTAGTGGTTTGGACATAGCGGAAGATACGCAGTATTTT	CASGLDIAEDTQYF
TRBJ2-5	few	TRBV7-2	TRBD2	TGTGCCAGCAGCTTAGTAGTAGCGGGAGTGGGGGAGACCCAGTACTTC	CASSLVVAGVGETQYF
TRBJ1-2	few	TRBV5-1	-	TGCGCCAGCAGCTTCAAACGGAGGAACTATGGCTACACCTTC	CASSFKRRNYGYTF
TRBJ2-4	-	TRBV7-8	-	TGTGCCAGCAGCTTAAATGCAGGAGCCAAAAACATTCAGTACTTC	CASSLNAGAKNIQYF
TRBJ2-3	few	TRBV13	TRBD2	TGTGCCAGCAGCTTAGGCCGTGGCGGGAGAAGCACAGATACGCAGTATTTT	CASSLGRGGRSTDTQYF
TRBJ2-2	few	TRBV12-3/TRBV12-4	-	TGTGCCAGCAGTTTAACAGGGATAGGCACCGGGGAGCTGTTTTTT	CASSLTGIGTGELFF
TRBJ2-4	few	TRBV28	-	TGTGCCAGCATAAAAGATCCAACTACCAAAAACATTCAGTACTTC	CASIKDPTTKNIQYF
TRBJ2-1	many	TRBV5-5	TRBD2	TGTGCCAGCAGACTCCTAGCGGGGAAATACAATGAGCAGTTCTTC	CASRLLAGKYNEQFF
TRBJ2-2	few	TRBV4-2	TRBD2	TGTGCCAGCAGCCAAGATTTCGTGCTGACTAGCGGAGACACCGGGGAGCTGTTTTTT	CASSQDFVLTSGDTGELFF
TRBJ2-2	few	TRBV2	TRBD2	TGTGCCAGCATAGGGCTAGCGGGACCCGGGGAGCTGTTTTTT	CASIGLAGPGELFF
TRBJ1-2	few	TRBV20-1	-	TGCAGTGCTAAAACCCCCATTTGGACAGTCTATGGCTACACCTTC	CSAKTPIWTVYGYTF
TRBJ2-2	-	TRBV29-1	-	TGCAGCGTTGAAGGGATCCCGAACACCGGGGAGCTGTTTTTT	CSVEGIPNTGELFF
TRBJ2-1	-	TRBV27	-	TGTGCCAGCAGTTTAATCAGCGGGTTCTACAATGAGCAGTTCTTC	CASSLISGFYNEQFF
TRBJ2-2	few	TRBV28	-	TGTGCCAGCAGTACCTTTAATGGGGAGCTGTTTTTT	CASSTFNGELFF
TRBJ1-1	-	TRBV25-1	-	TGTGCCAGCAGGGACACCTTTGTCAAGACTGAAGCTTTCTTT	CASRDTFVKTEAFF
TRBJ2-2	many	TRBV20-1	TRBD1	TGCAGTGCTAGAGACCCAATTGTCAGGGGGACGAACACCGGGGAGCTGTTTTTT	CSARDPIVRGTNTGELFF
TRBJ1-4	few	TRBV2	-	TGTGCCAGCAGTGAATCAGCCTCAACTAATGAAAAACTGTTTTTT	CASSESASTNEKLFF
TRBJ2-7	-	TRBV7-9	-	TGTGCCAGCAGCTCAGCTTCTCCCTACGAGCAGTACTTC	CASSSASPYEQYF
TRBJ2-7	few	TRBV7-9	TRBD1	TGTGCCAGCAGCCATGAAACGACAGGGAACTACGAGCAGTACTTC	CASSHETTGNYEQYF
TRBJ1-5	many	TRBV7-9	-	TGTGCCAGCAGCTTAGAGGGTCCTCAGCCCCAGCATTTT	CASSLEGPQPQHF
TRBJ1-1	few	TRBV18	-	TGTGCCAGCTCCGTGTCGAGGTGGAACACTGAAGCTTTCTTT	CASSVSRWNTEAFF
TRBJ2-1	-	TRBV5-6	-	TGTGCCAGCAGGAATTGGGTAGTCTTTGGGGGGTCCTCCTACAATGAGCAGTTCTTC	CASRNWVVFGGSSYNEQFF
TRBJ2-2	-	TRBV25-1	-	TGTGCCAGCAGTGCCCCACCGGCGGACACCGGGGAGCTGTTTTTT	CASSAPPADTGELFF
TRBJ2-5	few	TRBV12-3/TRBV12-4	-	TGTGCCAGCGCGGCAATACAAGAGACCCAGTACTTC	CASAAIQETQYF
TRBJ1-1	many	TRBV6-5	-	TGTGCCAGCAGTTACTCTGGTGAAGCTTTCTTT	CASSYSGEAFF
TRBJ1-1	-	TRBV2	-	TGTGCCAGTCCGCAGGTTGGCGAAGCTTTCTTT	CASPQVGEAFF
TRBJ1-2	-	TRBV10-3	TRBD1	TGTGCCATCGGACAGGAGAATGGCTACACCTTC	CAIGQENGYTF
TRBJ1-2	-	TRBV29-1	-	TGCAGCGTTGAAGACCAGGGCGACTATGGCTACACCTTC	CSVEDQGDYGYTF
TRBJ1-2	-	TRBV20-1	TRBD1	TGCGGACGACAGGGAGACTATGGCTACACCTTC	CGRQGDYGYTF
TRBJ1-1	few	TRBV15	-	TGTGCCACCAGCAGAGACAGTGGGGATACTGAAGCTTTCTTT	CATSRDSGDTEAFF
TRBJ2-7	few	TRBV4-2	TRBD2	TGTGCCAGCAGCCACCGGGGACTAGCGGGAGCGGGACAAGCCTACGAGCAGTACTTC	CASSHRGLAGAGQAYEQYF
TRBJ2-5	many	TRBV4-1	-	TGCGCCAGCAGCCAAGTCCAGGCTCAAGAGACCCAGTACTTC	CASSQVQAQETQYF